This is a list of T cell receptor beta chains from one sample in a study of PD-L1 blockade in urothelial cancer. Sequenced by immunoSEQ multiplex PCR; TCRdb stores in-frame clones only, minus some. The repertoire holds approximately 90,000 clones, with about 90% as singletons. Sequenced here: PBMCs, sampled around atezolizumab (anti-PD-L1) treatment. The receptors were gathered from a man in his fifties or sixties with urothelial cancer. Both conserved end residues are part of each CDR3. Fields, in order: clone size, D gene, CDR3 length, V gene, J gene, CDR3 DNA, CDR3 protein. A D gene is named only where the DNA matches it firmly. Clone size is stated in some rows and not others, as once, few, many or a class when expanded.

-	-	13	TRBV19	TRBJ1-5	TGTGCCACCACACAAACGGGGAATCAGCCCCAGCATTTT	CATTQTGNQPQHF
-	TRBD1	16	TRBV11-3	TRBJ2-1	TGTGCCAGCAGCCCTCGACCGGACAGGGGCTACAATGAGCAGTTCTTC	CASSPRPDRGYNEQFF
-	-	15	TRBV7-9	TRBJ2-2	TGTGCCATCTTGATGGGGGGGCGAAACACCGGGGAGCTGTTTTTT	CAILMGGRNTGELFF
-	TRBD2	14	TRBV7-9	TRBJ2-4	TGTGCCAGCAGCACCGGGACTACTGGAAACATTCAGTACTTC	CASSTGTTGNIQYF
-	-	12	TRBV7-2	TRBJ2-3	TGTGCCAGCAGCCGCACTTCAGATACGCAGTATTTT	CASSRTSDTQYF
-	-	12	TRBV7-9	TRBJ2-7	TGTGCCAGCAGCTTATTAACCTACGAGCAGTACTTC	CASSLLTYEQYF
-	TRBD1	15	TRBV7-2	TRBJ1-1	TGTGCCAGCAGGCCAAAAACAGGGGGCCGCACTGAAGCTTTCTTT	CASRPKTGGRTEAFF
-	TRBD1	18	TRBV7-9	TRBJ2-3	TGTGCCAGCAGCTTATTACCATCGACAGGGGATGTAACAGATACGCAGTATTTT	CASSLLPSTGDVTDTQYF
-	TRBD2	18	TRBV4-1	TRBJ2-3	TGCGCCAGCAGCCAAGTGTTGACTAGCGGGACTAGCACAGATACGCAGTATTTT	CASSQVLTSGTSTDTQYF
-	TRBD2	16	TRBV27	TRBJ2-2	TGTGCCAGATCCTTTATCGCGGGGGGCCCCGACGGGGAGCTGTTTTTT	CARSFIAGGPDGELFF
-	TRBD2	17	TRBV19	TRBJ2-1	TGTGCCAGTAAAGTTGTCTCCGGGACTAGCGGGAGTTATGAGCAGTTCTTC	CASKVVSGTSGSYEQFF
-	TRBD1	15	TRBV10-3	TRBJ1-2	TGTGCCATCGATTCAGGGGGCCTGCCTAACTATGGCTACACCTTC	CAIDSGGLPNYGYTF
-	TRBD1	15	TRBV4-3	TRBJ1-5	TGCGCCAGCAGCCTAACCGGGACAGGAGGCCAGCCCCAGCATTTT	CASSLTGTGGQPQHF
-	-	12	TRBV30	TRBJ1-5	TGTGCCTGGAGCGACGGGAGTCAGCCCCAGCATTTT	CAWSDGSQPQHF
-	TRBD2	16	TRBV5-5	TRBJ2-5	TGTGCCAGCAGCTTGGCGAGCGGGAGGGTTGGAGAGACCCAGTACTTC	CASSLASGRVGETQYF
few	TRBD2	15	TRBV6-1	TRBJ2-7	TGTGCCAGCAGTCCCCGGGGGGGGGCGCTTGGTGAGCAGTACTTC	CASSPRGGALGEQYF
-	-	13	TRBV5-6	TRBJ2-7	TGTGCCAGCAGCTTGCGCAGGGTCTACGAGCAGTACTTC	CASSLRRVYEQYF
-	-	15	TRBV5-1	TRBJ2-6	TGCGCCAGCAGCCTAGGGACTGCTGGGGCCAACGTCCTGACTTTC	CASSLGTAGANVLTF
-	TRBD1	15	TRBV5-6	TRBJ1-2	TGTGCCAGCAGCCCTAAAGGGGGCGCGGACTATGGCTACACCTTC	CASSPKGGADYGYTF
-	-	15	TRBV14	TRBJ2-7	TGTGCCAGCAGCCAAGTAGGGGGATCTAATAATGAGCAGTACTTC	CASSQVGGSNNEQYF
-	TRBD2	16	TRBV5-1	TRBJ2-3	TGCGCCAGCAGCGTCGGAGGACTAGCGGGGACAGATACGCAGTATTTT	CASSVGGLAGTDTQYF
-	TRBD2	18	TRBV10-3	TRBJ2-2	TGTGCCATCAGGGAAGGGTGGGGGACTAGCGAATCCACCGGGGAGCTGTTTTTT	CAIREGWGTSESTGELFF
-	TRBD2	16	TRBV5-4	TRBJ2-7	TGTGCCAGCAGCCCGGGACTAGCGGGAGGCCAACTCGAGCAGTACTTC	CASSPGLAGGQLEQYF
-	TRBD1	14	TRBV11-2	TRBJ1-2	TGTGCCAGCAGCTCAGCATCAGGGGGCCGTGGCTACACCTTC	CASSSASGGRGYTF
-	-	14	TRBV4-3	TRBJ1-1	TGCGCCAGCAGCCAAGGTCGAGAGAACACTGAAGCTTTCTTT	CASSQGRENTEAFF
-	-	15	TRBV10-2	TRBJ2-1	TGCGCCAGCAGCCAGCGGGGCAATCAGGGGTATGAGCAGTTCTTC	CASSQRGNQGYEQFF
once	-	11	TRBV6-5	TRBJ2-7	TGTGCCAGCAGTTCAGGGGACGAGCAGTACTTC	CASSSGDEQYF
-	TRBD2	15	TRBV5-1	TRBJ2-3	TGCGCCAGCAGCTTGGGGGGGGGTAGCACAGATACGCAGTATTTT	CASSLGGGSTDTQYF
-	TRBD1	15	TRBV6-5	TRBJ1-6	TGTGCCAGCAGTTACGGGGGGACAGCTGGGTCACCCCTCCACTTT	CASSYGGTAGSPLHF
-	TRBD1	18	TRBV7-9	TRBJ1-2	TGTGCCAGCAGCTCTTCCTCCCGTCCGGGACAGTTTAACTATGGCTACACCTTC	CASSSSSRPGQFNYGYTF
-	-	15	TRBV7-9	TRBJ2-3	TGTGCCAGCAGCTTAGGTCTAGCAGACACAGATACGCAGTATTTT	CASSLGLADTDTQYF
-	-	16	TRBV9	TRBJ2-1	TGTGCCAGCAGCGCTTACGGGGGAAGCTCCTACAATGAGCAGTTCTTC	CASSAYGGSSYNEQFF
-	TRBD1	15	TRBV6-6	TRBJ1-3	TGTGCCAGCAGTCGAACAGGGGCCTCTGGAAACACCATATATTTT	CASSRTGASGNTIYF
-	TRBD2	14	TRBV11-2	TRBJ2-1	TGTGCCAGCAGCCTACTAGCGGGAGATGCTGAGCAGTTCTTC	CASSLLAGDAEQFF
-	-	13	TRBV5-8	TRBJ1-5	TGTGCCACCGGGGGGGGCATGGATCAGCCCCAGCATTTT	CATGGGMDQPQHF
-	TRBD2	16	TRBV7-2	TRBJ2-3	TGTGCCAGCAGCTTAAAACCGGGACTATCCGCAGATACGCAGTATTTT	CASSLKPGLSADTQYF
-	TRBD2	14	TRBV7-2	TRBJ2-1	TGTGCCAGCGCCACTAGCGGACATTACAATGAGCAGTTCTTC	CASATSGHYNEQFF
-	-	16	TRBV18	TRBJ1-3	TGTGCCAGCTCACCAATTTCGGGTAGCTCTGGAAACACCATATATTTT	CASSPISGSSGNTIYF
-	-	17	TRBV11-2	TRBJ1-4	TGTGCCAGCAGCTTAGAGCTGGAGCTGTCCACTAATGAAAAACTGTTTTTT	CASSLELELSTNEKLFF
once	-	15	TRBV14	TRBJ1-2	TGTGCCAGCAGCCAAGTCGTCTGGGTGACAAGAGGCTACACCTTC	CASSQVVWVTRGYTF
-	TRBD1	14	TRBV15	TRBJ1-1	TGTGCCACCAGCAGAGGACAGGGGAGCACTGAAGCTTTCTTT	CATSRGQGSTEAFF
-	-	16	TRBV4-3	TRBJ1-1	TGCGCCAGCAGCCAAGGGTTTGGTCTTAGGAACACTGAAGCTTTCTTT	CASSQGFGLRNTEAFF
-	-	13	TRBV5-1	TRBJ1-1	TGCGCCAGCAGCCCTGAGGGCATCGGTGAAGCTTTCTTT	CASSPEGIGEAFF